This paragraph covers one T cell receptor beta chain sequence. Its target antigen remains unknown. The record has no base qualities; no much larger clone is one base away. Patients with a history of autoimmune disease or receiving systemic immunosuppression were excluded from the trial. In every dose cohort, peripheral blood was drawn for TCR sequencing at baseline, cycle 4 day 1, and cycle 7 day 1. The samples were taken from a phase I, first-in-human, multicenter, open-label dose-escalation trial of ivuxolimab. Adults with locally advanced or metastatic head and neck squamous cell, hepatocellular, melanoma or renal cell carcinoma were enrolled in the trial. Before TCR sequencing, CD4+ and CD8+ T cells were separately sorted from peripheral blood. Per the germline V gene, SNHLY is the CDR1 and FYNNEI is the CDR2. Trimming removed 2 bases from V and 1 base from J, leaving 15 bases between the germline ends. The CDR3 goes from the cysteine to the phenylalanine over 16 residues. Of all the DNA, just the CDR3 is kept, 48 bases in frame from base 1.

This sample was included in a study of OX40 agonist ivuxolimab in advanced cancers. For the wider study: Ivuxolimab was a fully human IgG2 agonistic monoclonal antibody targeting the costimulatory receptor OX40 (CD134). The paper describes the monotherapy dose-escalation part (N = 52 patients) of the phase I trial of ivuxolimab. Among the 52 dose-escalation patients, about 20 had hepatocellular carcinoma, around 15 melanoma, 9 renal cell carcinoma and 9 head and neck cancer. Prior anti-PD-1, anti-PD-L1 or anti-CTLA-4 therapy was permitted, and 30% to 45% of dose-escalation patients had received checkpoint inhibitors. Intravenous ivuxolimab was administered to patients every 2 weeks at six dose levels: 0.01, 0.1, 0.3, 1.5, 3 and 10 mg/kg. Partial responses occurred in three dose-escalation patients: two with cutaneous melanoma and one with hepatocellular carcinoma. The purpose of peripheral TCRbeta sequencing was to test whether ivuxolimab changed TCR sequence diversity and led to clonal T-cell expansion. The dose-escalation cohort was around 83% male with a mean age of approximately 60 years, ranging from about 23 to 85. Broad study findings and their caveats: The antigen specificity of the clonally expanded peripheral T cells was not determined. After ivuxolimab, expanded clones were on average more numerous among CD8+ T cells than among CD4+ T cells. Low levels of normalized T-cell clonal expansion were also seen in some patients who did not respond. At doses from 0.1 to 3.0 mg/kg, clonal expansion was seen in both CD4+ and CD8+ blood T cells between baseline and week 6. In the 0.1-3.0 mg/kg groups, partial responders had among the lowest normalized peripheral clonal expansion, particularly in CD8+ T cells.

Genomic DNA was isolated from the sorted cells so that the TCRbeta CDR3 region could be sequenced. The immunoSEQ Assay was used to sequence the TCRbeta CDR3 regions. What TCRdb holds here is the immuneACCESS table cut down to in-frame rearrangements. Part of the clones is not present; checked against another copy, under half of the missing clones reflect an unresolved V gene, and the others are unexplained. This sample gives about 38,000 clones in total; roughly 87% of them show up just once. The top ten hold approximately 45% of the sample. Rearrangement joined TRBV2 to TRBJ2-7, with no confident D gene call. The sequence was obtained from an adult with an advanced solid tumor such as melanoma, head and neck, liver or kidney cancer. Material: CD4+ or CD8+ T cells sorted from blood, obtained in a trial of the OX40 agonist ivuxolimab. The base sequence is TGTGCCAGCAGTGAATTAGAAGGAACCAAGTCCTACGAGCAGTACTTC. This yields the protein CASSELEGTKSYEQYF.